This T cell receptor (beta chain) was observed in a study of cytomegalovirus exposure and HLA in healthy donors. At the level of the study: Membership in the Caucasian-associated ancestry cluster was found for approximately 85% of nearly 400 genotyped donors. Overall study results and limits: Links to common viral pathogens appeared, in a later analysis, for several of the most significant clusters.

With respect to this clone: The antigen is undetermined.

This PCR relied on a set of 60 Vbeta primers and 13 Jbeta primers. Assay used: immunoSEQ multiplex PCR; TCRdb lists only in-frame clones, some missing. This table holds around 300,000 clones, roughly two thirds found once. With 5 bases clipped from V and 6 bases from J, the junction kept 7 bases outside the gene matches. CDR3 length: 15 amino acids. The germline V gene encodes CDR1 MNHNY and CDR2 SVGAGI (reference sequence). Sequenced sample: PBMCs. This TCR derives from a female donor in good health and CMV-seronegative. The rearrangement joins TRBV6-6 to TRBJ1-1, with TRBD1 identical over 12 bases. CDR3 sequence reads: CASSRGQGALAEAFF. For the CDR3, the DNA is TGTGCCAGCAGTCGGGGACAGGGGGCTCTAGCTGAAGCTTTCTTT.